This TCR beta chain was captured in a study of cytotoxic CD8 clonotypes in ibrutinib-treated CLL. Whole-study context: Average yields of around 230,000 productive templates and 80,000 to 95,000 productive rearrangements characterized the samples. Study outcomes and limitations: Clonality was elevated at ibrutinib response and had returned toward baseline at progression.

Trimming left V 1 base short and J 8 bases short, with 22 bases between. Germline CDR1 SGHAT, CDR2 FQNNGV. This CDR3 is built from 17 residues. The table lists this clone with a few counts. The antigen remains undetermined. Cryopreserved PBMCs provided roughly 2 micrograms of genomic DNA for the TCR beta libraries. The table came from immunoSEQ multiplex PCR; TCRdb's copy has only in-frame clones and leaves some out. The data contain about 130,000 clones, about four fifths of them singletons. This specimen was PBMCs, taken after 12 months of ibrutinib treatment. The gene calls are TRBV11-2 and TRBJ2-3; D may correspond to TRBD1 or TRBD2 (5 bases each). The sequence was collected from a human donor with chronic lymphocytic leukemia. CDR3 residues: CASSLGFQGTVRGTQYF. DNA of the CDR3: TGTGCCAGCAGCTTAGGGTTCCAGGGCACGGTGAGGGGTACGCAGTATTTT. Full variable domain (outside the CDR3, taken from reference TRBV11-2 and TRBJ2-3): EAGVAQSPRYKIIEKRQSVAFWCNPISGHATLYWYQQILGQGPKLLIQFQNNGVVDDSQLPKDRFSAERLKGVDSTLKIQPAKLEDSAVYLCASSLGFQGTVRGTQYFGPGTRLTVL.